A selection of T cell receptor beta chains follows, all from one sample in a study of blood T cells in healthy people across ages. TCRdb passed the 5' RACE reads through MiXCR, listing each CDR3 protein once. The sample yields 1.5 million to 2 million distinct CDR3 sequences, about 39% seen once. The sequenced sample was blood. Receptor source: a human donor in good health. The CDR3 runs from the conserved cysteine through the conserved F or W. The D gene is left open where the match is weak. Expanded clones are given a class, and other clones once, few, many or no size at all.

J: TRBJ1-2
size: few
V: TRBV7-2
D: NA
DNA: TGTGCCAGCAGCTCAGGTTTCCGAAACTATGGCTACACCTTC
CDR3: CASSSGFRNYGYTF

J: TRBJ2-5
size: few
V: TRBV10-3
D: TRBD1
DNA: TGTGCCATCAGTGAGAGGGGACAGCAAGAGACCCAGTACTTC
CDR3: CAISERGQQETQYF

J: TRBJ1-2
size: few
V: TRBV4-3
D: NA
DNA: TGCGCCAGCAGCCAAGAACTTAACTATGGCTACACCTTC
CDR3: CASSQELNYGYTF

J: TRBJ2-5
size: many
V: TRBV29-1
D: NA
DNA: TGCAGCGTTGATCAGGGTGAGACCCAGTACTTC
CDR3: CSVDQGETQYF

J: TRBJ2-7
size: few
V: TRBV20-1
D: NA
DNA: TGCAGTGCCCGTGGCACAGAACAACCCTACGAGCAGTACTTC
CDR3: CSARGTEQPYEQYF

J: TRBJ1-6
size: NA
V: TRBV20-1
D: NA
DNA: TGCAGCTTGGGGGGGAGCTCCTATAATTCACCCCTCCACTTT
CDR3: CSLGGSSYNSPLHF

J: TRBJ2-1
size: many
V: TRBV29-1
D: NA
DNA: TGCAGCGTCGTAGCAGTATACAATGAGCAGTTCTTC
CDR3: CSVVAVYNEQFF

J: TRBJ2-1
size: NA
V: TRBV7-9
D: TRBD1
DNA: TGTGCCAGCAGCCCCAACAGGGGTTCGCAGTTCTTC
CDR3: CASSPNRGSQFF

J: TRBJ1-6
size: NA
V: TRBV12-5
D: NA
DNA: TGTGCTAGTGGTTTGGTAATGGGGGTAGGTTCACCCCTCCACTTT
CDR3: CASGLVMGVGSPLHF

J: TRBJ1-5
size: once
V: TRBV29-1
D: NA
DNA: TGCAGCGTTGGAGGGGAGGGAAATCAGCCCCAGCATTTT
CDR3: CSVGGEGNQPQHF

J: TRBJ1-4
size: few
V: TRBV20-1
D: NA
DNA: TGCAGTGCTAGAGATAATGAAAAACTGTTTTTT
CDR3: CSARDNEKLFF

J: TRBJ1-2
size: few
V: TRBV12-3/TRBV12-4
D: TRBD1
DNA: TGTGCCAGCAGAGTTGGACAGGCCGTCTATGGCTACACCTTC
CDR3: CASRVGQAVYGYTF

J: TRBJ2-1
size: few
V: TRBV12-3/TRBV12-4
D: NA
DNA: TGTGCCAGCAGTTTAACCGCAGATGAGCAGTTCTTC
CDR3: CASSLTADEQFF

J: TRBJ2-7
size: few
V: TRBV9
D: NA
DNA: TGTGCCAGCAGCGTAGTAGCGAACCACGAGCAGTACTTC
CDR3: CASSVVANHEQYF

J: TRBJ2-3
size: once
V: TRBV4-3
D: TRBD1
DNA: TGCGCCAGCAGCCTGCTTGGGGACAGGGAAACAGATACGCAGTATTTT
CDR3: CASSLLGDRETDTQYF

J: TRBJ2-5
size: NA
V: TRBV7-9
D: NA
DNA: TGTGCCAGCAGCACCGGGACATTAGAGACCCAGTACTTC
CDR3: CASSTGTLETQYF

J: TRBJ2-7
size: NA
V: TRBV10-3
D: TRBD2
DNA: TGTGCCATCAGCGGACTAGCGGGGGACCCCTACGAGCAGTACTTC
CDR3: CAISGLAGDPYEQYF

J: TRBJ2-7
size: few
V: TRBV6-6
D: TRBD2
DNA: TGTGCCAGCATATTAGTTAGCGGGGGGACCTACGAGCAGTACTTC
CDR3: CASILVSGGTYEQYF

J: TRBJ2-1
size: NA
V: TRBV5-6
D: NA
DNA: TGTGCCAGCAGCTTCTCCGTGGGAGCTCCCAATGAGCAGTTCTTC
CDR3: CASSFSVGAPNEQFF

J: TRBJ2-1
size: NA
V: TRBV20-1
D: NA
DNA: TGCAGTGCTGAGCGGGTCGGCTCCTACAATGAGCAGTTCTTC
CDR3: CSAERVGSYNEQFF

J: TRBJ2-7
size: few
V: TRBV5-1
D: NA
DNA: TGCGCCAGCAGCCGAACTACAGGGACCTACGAGCAGTACTTC
CDR3: CASSRTTGTYEQYF

J: TRBJ2-3
size: few
V: TRBV15
D: NA
DNA: TGTGCCACCAGCAGAGATCTCTTTCTCGAATGGGAAGATACGCAGTATTTT
CDR3: CATSRDLFLEWEDTQYF

J: TRBJ2-3
size: NA
V: TRBV20-1
D: TRBD2
DNA: TGCAGCCGCTTGGGGCGGGGGGTCACAGATACGCAGTATTTT
CDR3: CSRLGRGVTDTQYF

J: TRBJ1-1
size: NA
V: TRBV7-8
D: NA
DNA: TGTGCCAGCAGCTTAGGGTTCCGGACACCATCAACCCAGAGGGGTGAAGCTTTCTTT
CDR3: CASSLGFRTPSTQRGEAFF

J: TRBJ2-1
size: NA
V: TRBV11-2
D: NA
DNA: TGTGCCAGCAGCTTAGAGCCTAGTTATGCGGGCGAGCAGTTCTTC
CDR3: CASSLEPSYAGEQFF

J: TRBJ2-7
size: few
V: TRBV5-1
D: NA
DNA: TGCGCCAGCAGCTTGGTCCCAGAGGACGAGCAGTACTTC
CDR3: CASSLVPEDEQYF

J: TRBJ2-3
size: few
V: TRBV6-7
D: NA
DNA: TGTGCCAGCAGTTACGACTACCACACAGATACGCAGTATTTT
CDR3: CASSYDYHTDTQYF

J: TRBJ2-2
size: NA
V: TRBV5-6
D: NA
DNA: TGTGCCAGCAGGGGGGGACACCCGAACACCGGGGAGCTGTTTTTT
CDR3: CASRGGHPNTGELFF

J: TRBJ2-1
size: NA
V: TRBV12-3/TRBV12-4
D: NA
DNA: TGTGCCAGCAGTCTCCGGGACTCTTCGGATGAGCAGTTCTTC
CDR3: CASSLRDSSDEQFF

J: TRBJ2-3
size: NA
V: TRBV3-1
D: NA
DNA: TGTGCCAGCAGCCAAGAGGGGAGGATCATGGATACGCAGTATTTT
CDR3: CASSQEGRIMDTQYF

J: TRBJ2-3
size: NA
V: TRBV7-2
D: NA
DNA: TGTGCCAACGGGAGAGGGCAGTCCACAGATACGCAGTATTTT
CDR3: CANGRGQSTDTQYF

J: TRBJ2-3
size: NA
V: TRBV15
D: NA
DNA: TGTGCCACCAGCAGAGATCCCCCCCTCAGGGGCGCAGATACGCAGTATTTT
CDR3: CATSRDPPLRGADTQYF

J: TRBJ2-3
size: NA
V: TRBV9
D: TRBD2
DNA: TGTGCCAGCAGCGTCGGATACGGGGGGAGGACAGATACGCAGTATTTT
CDR3: CASSVGYGGRTDTQYF

J: TRBJ1-1
size: NA
V: TRBV5-6
D: NA
DNA: TGTGCCAGCAGCCAACTAGGGGGAAACGCTGAAGCTTTCTTT
CDR3: CASSQLGGNAEAFF

J: TRBJ2-3
size: NA
V: TRBV9
D: TRBD2
DNA: TGTGCCAGCAGCGTGTCCAGCGGGGGTCAAGATACGCAGTATTTT
CDR3: CASSVSSGGQDTQYF

J: TRBJ2-2
size: NA
V: TRBV5-1
D: NA
DNA: TGCGCCAGCAGCTCTCTAGACTCCCGGGGCACCGGGGAGCTGTTTTTT
CDR3: CASSSLDSRGTGELFF

J: TRBJ1-1
size: NA
V: TRBV3-1
D: NA
DNA: TGTGCCAGCAGCCAAGATGAGAGGGCACTCACTCTCAAGAACACTGAAGCTTTCTTT
CDR3: CASSQDERALTLKNTEAFF

J: TRBJ2-5
size: NA
V: TRBV4-1
D: TRBD2
DNA: TGCGCCAGCAGCCAAGGGAGGCTAGCGGGCCCAAGATCATCACAAGAGACCCAGTACTTC
CDR3: CASSQGRLAGPRSSQETQYF

J: TRBJ2-3
size: few
V: TRBV12-3/TRBV12-4
D: NA
DNA: TGTGCCAGCAGCAAATTACTCCTAAGTGCAGATACGCAGTATTTT
CDR3: CASSKLLLSADTQYF

J: TRBJ2-7
size: NA
V: TRBV20-1
D: NA
DNA: TGCAGTGCTAGACACGACAGAAGCTCCTACGTGCAGTACTTC
CDR3: CSARHDRSSYVQYF

J: TRBJ1-5
size: NA
V: TRBV20-1
D: NA
DNA: TGCAGTGCTAGAGCGGAGTATAGCAATCAGCCCCAGCATTTT
CDR3: CSARAEYSNQPQHF

J: TRBJ1-1
size: few
V: TRBV5-5
D: NA
DNA: TGTGCCAGCAGCCCCAGTGGTGACAGTGAAGCTTTCTTT
CDR3: CASSPSGDSEAFF